At least ten counts were recorded for the clone carrying this TCR beta chain. Its antigen is still unknown. For blood RNA, unsorted whole blood served as the source, and germline DNA was extracted too. The study enrolled treatment-naive patients with chronic HBV infection. This specimen comes from a study of tumor-infiltrating lymphocytes in primary liver carcinoma. Study summary: Tumor stage was T1-T3 N0M0, and tumor size was roughly 4 to 10 cm across. The study obtained roughly 3.5 to 7.13 million productive TCRbeta reads per sample, similar across tissue types. Findings of the study overall: For tumor-adjacent and tumor-blood pairs, overlap was less than that seen for tumor region pairs.

The CDR3 has 14 residues. Germline V gene sequence: CDR1 MNHEY, CDR2 SVGAGI. V gave up 4 bases and J gave up 2 bases, with 11 bases separating them. Synthesis of TCR beta cDNA was carried out from about 500 ng total RNA with a constant-region primer. Sequencing libraries for TCR beta derived from three nested multiplex PCR rounds that used slightly modified ARM-PCR. Amplification in the first two PCR rounds was performed using TRBV1-TRBV30 forward primers and a C-beta reverse primer for roughly 10 cycles each. TCRdb reanalysed the multiplex PCR reads using MiXCR and keeps one entry per CDR3 protein. This table holds 310,000 or so distinct CDR3 sequences, roughly 61% found once.

This TCR was sampled from a middle-aged man with primary liver carcinoma and hepatitis B virus infection. The chain recombines TRBV6-5 with TRBJ1-2, with a weak D call TRBD1 (5 bases). Sequencing was performed on peripheral blood. The CDR3 DNA reads as TGTGCCAGCAGTTCCCAGGGAACAAACTATGGCTACACCTTC. The encoded protein is CASSSQGTNYGYTF.